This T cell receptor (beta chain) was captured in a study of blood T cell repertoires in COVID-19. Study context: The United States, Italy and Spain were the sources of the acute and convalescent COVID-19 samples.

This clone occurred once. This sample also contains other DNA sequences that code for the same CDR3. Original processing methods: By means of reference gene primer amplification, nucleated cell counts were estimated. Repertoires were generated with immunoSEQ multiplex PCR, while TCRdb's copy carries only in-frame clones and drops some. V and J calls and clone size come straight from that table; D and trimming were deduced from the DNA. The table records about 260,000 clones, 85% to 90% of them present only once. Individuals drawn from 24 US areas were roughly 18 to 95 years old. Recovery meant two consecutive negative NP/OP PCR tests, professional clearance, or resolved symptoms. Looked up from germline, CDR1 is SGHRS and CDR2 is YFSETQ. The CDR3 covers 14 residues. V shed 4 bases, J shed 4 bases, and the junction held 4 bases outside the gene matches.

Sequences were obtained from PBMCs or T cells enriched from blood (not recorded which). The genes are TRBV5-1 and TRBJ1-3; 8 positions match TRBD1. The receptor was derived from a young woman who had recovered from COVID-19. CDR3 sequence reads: CASSTGGSGNTIYF. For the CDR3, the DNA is TGCGCCAGCAGCACAGGGGGTTCGGGAAACACCATATATTTT.